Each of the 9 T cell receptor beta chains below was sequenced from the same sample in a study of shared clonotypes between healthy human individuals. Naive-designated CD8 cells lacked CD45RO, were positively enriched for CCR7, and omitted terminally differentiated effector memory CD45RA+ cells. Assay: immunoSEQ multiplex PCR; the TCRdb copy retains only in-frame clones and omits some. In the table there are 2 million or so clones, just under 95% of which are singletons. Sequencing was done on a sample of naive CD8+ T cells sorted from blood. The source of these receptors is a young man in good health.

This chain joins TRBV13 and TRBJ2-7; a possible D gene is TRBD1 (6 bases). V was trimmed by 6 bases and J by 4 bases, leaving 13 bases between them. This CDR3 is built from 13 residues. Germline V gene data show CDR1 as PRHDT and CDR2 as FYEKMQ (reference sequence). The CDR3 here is CASSPDRTYEQYF. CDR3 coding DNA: TGTGCCAGCAGTCCTGACAGGACTTACGAGCAGTACTTC.

The CDR3 protein is CASSVLAGGTDTQYF. The DNA for the CDR3 is TGTGCCAGCAGTGTATTAGCGGGTGGCACAGATACGCAGTATTTT. V usage is TRBV6-4 and J usage is TRBJ2-3; TRBD2 matches at 7 bases. The CDR3 is 15 residues long. V dropped 4 bases and J dropped 1; count of bases not matched to a gene: 5. CDR1 MRHNA and CDR2 SNTAGT come from the germline V gene.

CDR3 nucleotide sequence: TGTGCCAGCAGCTTAGACAGGGGTTCTGGGGCCAACGTCCTGACTTTC. It specifies CASSLDRGSGANVLTF. The J gene is TRBJ2-6, the V gene TRBV7-9, with 7 bases matching TRBD1. The CDR3 is made up of 16 amino acids. CDR1 and CDR2 from the germline V gene are SEHNR and FQNEAQ (reference sequence). V lost 1 base, J lost 1 base, and 1 base stayed unmatched. Based on the CDR3 plus reference TRBV7-9 and TRBJ2-6, the full variable domain is DTGVSQNPRHKITKRGQNVTFRCDPISEHNRLYWYRQTLGQGPEFLTYFQNEAQLEKSRLLSDRFSAERPKGSFSTLEIQRTEQGDSAMYLCASSLDRGSGANVLTFGAGSRLTVL.

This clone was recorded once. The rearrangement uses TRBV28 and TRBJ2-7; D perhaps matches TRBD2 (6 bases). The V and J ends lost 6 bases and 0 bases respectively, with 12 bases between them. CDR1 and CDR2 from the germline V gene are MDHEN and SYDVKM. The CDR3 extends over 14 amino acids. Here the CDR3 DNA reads TGTGCCAGCAGGGAGCGGGTCCCCTCCTACGAGCAGTACTTC. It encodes CASRERVPSYEQYF.

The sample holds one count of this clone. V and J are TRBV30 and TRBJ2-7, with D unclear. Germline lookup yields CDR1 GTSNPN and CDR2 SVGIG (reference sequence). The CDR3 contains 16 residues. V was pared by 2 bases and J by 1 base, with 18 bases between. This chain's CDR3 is CAWSPFTTIPSYEQYF. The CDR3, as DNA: TGTGCCTGGAGTCCATTTACAACTATCCCTTCCTACGAGCAGTACTTC.

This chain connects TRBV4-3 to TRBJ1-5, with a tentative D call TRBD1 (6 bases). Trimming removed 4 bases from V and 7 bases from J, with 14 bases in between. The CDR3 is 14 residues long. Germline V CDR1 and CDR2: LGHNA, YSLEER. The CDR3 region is CASSPQGRGQPQHF. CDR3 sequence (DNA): TGCGCCAGCAGCCCACAGGGTCGGGGACAGCCCCAGCATTTT.

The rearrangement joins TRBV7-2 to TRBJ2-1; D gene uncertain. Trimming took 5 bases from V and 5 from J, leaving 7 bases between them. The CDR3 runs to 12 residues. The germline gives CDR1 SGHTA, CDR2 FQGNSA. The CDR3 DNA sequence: TGTGCCAGCAGCCCCGCTAACAATGAGCAGTTCTTC. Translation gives CASSPANNEQFF.

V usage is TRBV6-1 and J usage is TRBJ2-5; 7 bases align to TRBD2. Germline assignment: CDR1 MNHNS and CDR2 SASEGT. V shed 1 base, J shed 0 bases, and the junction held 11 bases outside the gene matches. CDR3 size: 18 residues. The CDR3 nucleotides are TGTGCCAGCAGTGAAGGTGCATACACTAGCGTCCACCAAGAGACCCAGTACTTC. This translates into CASSEGAYTSVHQETQYF.

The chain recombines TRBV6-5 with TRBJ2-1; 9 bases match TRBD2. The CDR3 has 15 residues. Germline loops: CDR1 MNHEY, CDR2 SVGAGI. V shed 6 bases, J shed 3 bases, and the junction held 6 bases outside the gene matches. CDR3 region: CASSPTSGYYNEQFF. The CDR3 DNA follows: TGTGCCAGCAGCCCGACTAGCGGATACTACAATGAGCAGTTCTTC.